Included here is one T cell receptor (beta chain) sequence, with context. This clonotype showed up many times. Its recognized antigen is unknown. No much larger clonotype is one base removed from it; base qualities were not supplied. Interpreted using the paper, the time point label stands for: sample taken at primary tumor resection. For TCR sequencing, whole RNA was extracted from tumor and nontumor lung tissue, or from cryopreserved PBMC samples, and no cell sorting was done. The donors were 65 to 85 patients from the lung TRACERx cohort who had early-stage, untreated non-small cell lung cancer. A patient was chosen for TCR sequencing only when enough RNA was available from at least two tumor regions. These data originate in a study of spatial heterogeneity in lung cancer (dated by TCRdb to between 2018 and 2021). Regarding the complete study: More beta-chain than alpha-chain transcripts were consistently detected, likely reflecting higher beta-chain transcript abundance. In the raw uncorrected reads, each unique combination of TCR and UMI appeared more than ten times on average. TCR alpha and beta repertoires were quantitatively compared across multiple tumor regions, matched nontumor lung and blood in non-small cell lung cancer. Nonsynonymous mutation counts, determined by whole-exome sequencing of tumor tissue, were related to features of the TCR repertoire. At surgery, both alpha and beta chains were TCR-sequenced in 220 tumor regions, fewer than 85 matched nontumor lung samples and a few dozen PBMC samples.

From the cysteine through the phenylalanine, the CDR3 covers 13 amino acids. The read is trimmed to its CDR3 DNA, 39 bases read in frame from base 1. Trimming takes 7 bases off V and 8 bases off J; junction bases not matched to a gene: 7. General findings and caveats noted by the study authors: Additional single-cell paired TCR alpha and beta sequencing was considered necessary to confirm, at a functional level, the hypothesis that regional TCRs recognize regional mutations. Ubiquitous expanded tumor TCRs showed up in blood more often at tumor resection than at routine follow-up.

Library preparation used 5' RACE. The sample was run on a NextSeq 500. The TCR library protocol attached a unique molecular identifier to each TCR cDNA molecule to allow correction of PCR and sequencing errors. The paper's data handling went like this. TCR identification, UMI-based error correction and CDR3 extraction were performed with Decombinator tools. TCRs above a frequency of 2 per 1,000, corresponding to the top 1% of the tumor frequency distribution, were defined as expanded. Renyi diversity was calculated using the R vegan package after each repertoire was subsampled 100 times to 5,000 TCRs. CDR3 similarity networks were built from amino acid triplet string-kernel similarity, connecting CDR3s with pairwise similarity above 0.82. TCRdb itself trimmed the public reads at Q25 with fastp, ran MiXCR and retained productive beta chains. When rows share a CDR3 protein, they turn into one entry using the most common DNA and genes. These V and J calls are TCRdb output, not the study's own analysis. This sample comprises about 50,000 distinct CDR3 sequences, around 7.6% of them detected only once. The ten largest account for around an eighth of the sample.

The sequencing used PBMCs, collected at surgery. The sequence derives from a female donor with early-stage non-small cell lung cancer. The chain joins TRBV12-3 or TRBV12-4 to TRBJ2-1; 8 bases in the junction line up with TRBD2. The DNA reads as follows: TGTGCCAGCACCAACGGGGGGGCGGATGAGCAGTTCTTC. Protein translation: CASTNGGADEQFF.